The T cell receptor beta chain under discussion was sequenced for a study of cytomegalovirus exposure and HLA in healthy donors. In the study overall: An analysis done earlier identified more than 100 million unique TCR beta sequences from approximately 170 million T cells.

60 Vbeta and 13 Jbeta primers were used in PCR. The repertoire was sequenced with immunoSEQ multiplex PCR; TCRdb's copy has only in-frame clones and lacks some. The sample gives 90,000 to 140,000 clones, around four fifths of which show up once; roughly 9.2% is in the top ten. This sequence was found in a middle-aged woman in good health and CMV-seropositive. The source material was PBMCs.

CDR3 protein: CASSPGTSNQPQHF. CDR3 DNA: TGCGCCAGCAGCCCCGGGACAAGCAATCAGCCCCAGCATTTT. J is TRBJ1-5 and V is TRBV5-1; TRBD1 might be the D (6 bases). This CDR3 contains 14 residues. Germline V CDR1 and CDR2: SGHRS, YFSETQ. V was trimmed by 4 bases and J by 1 base, leaving 9 bases between them. The full variable domain, rest sourced from reference TRBV5-1 and TRBJ1-5, is KAGVTQTPRYLIKTRGQQVTLSCSPISGHRSVSWYQQTPGQGLQFLFEYFSETQRNKGNFPGRFSGRQFSNSRSEMNVSTLELGDSALYLCASSPGTSNQPQHFGDGTRLSIL.